This T cell receptor beta chain was sequenced for a study of cytomegalovirus exposure and HLA in healthy donors. Study-wide context: Unique TCR beta sequences numbering approximately 120 million came from approximately 180 million T cells in an earlier analysis. Whole-study results and caveats: Association of a missense DCLRE1C variant with TCR beta V- and J-gene trimming was reported in a later analysis.

Primers included in the PCR were 60 Vbeta and 13 Jbeta primers. Some clones are missing from TCRdb's copy, which holds only in-frame ones; the method was immunoSEQ multiplex PCR. The repertoire consists of over 130,000 clones, with around 79% occurring once and the leading ten covering under 4%. To note about this clone: Antigen unknown.

The CDR3 consists of 13 residues. V lost 3 bases to trimming and J lost 2 bases, with 5 bases between them. Germline CDR1 reads MNHNS; CDR2 reads SASEGT. The V gene is TRBV6-1, the J gene TRBJ2-1; D not certain. This clonotype originated in a human donor in good health. Sequencing input: PBMCs. Here the CDR3 reads CASSDLPYNEQFF. CDR3 sequence (DNA): TGTGCCAGCAGTGACCTTCCCTACAATGAGCAGTTCTTC.